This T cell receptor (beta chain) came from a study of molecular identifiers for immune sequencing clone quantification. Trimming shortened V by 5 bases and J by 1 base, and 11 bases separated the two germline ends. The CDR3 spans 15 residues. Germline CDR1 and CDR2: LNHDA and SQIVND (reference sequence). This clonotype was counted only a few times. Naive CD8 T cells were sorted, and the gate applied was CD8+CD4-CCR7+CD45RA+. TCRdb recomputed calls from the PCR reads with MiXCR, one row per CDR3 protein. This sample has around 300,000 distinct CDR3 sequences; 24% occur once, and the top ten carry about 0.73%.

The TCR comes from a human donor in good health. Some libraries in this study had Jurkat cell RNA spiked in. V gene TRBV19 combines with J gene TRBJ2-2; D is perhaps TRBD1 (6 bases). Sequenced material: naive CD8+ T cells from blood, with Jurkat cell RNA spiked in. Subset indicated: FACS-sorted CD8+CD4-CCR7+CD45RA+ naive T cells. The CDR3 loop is CASSSGTWNTGELFF. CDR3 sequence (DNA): TGTGCCAGTAGTTCCGGGACATGGAACACCGGGGAGCTGTTTTTT.